This T cell receptor (beta chain) appears in the sequencing data of a study of long-term antiretroviral therapy in people with HIV. Sequencing relied on immunoSEQ assay v3.0, run at survey level. Sequencing used immunoSEQ multiplex PCR; TCRdb keeps in-frame clones, though not all of them. This sample carries nearly 50,000 clones, around 84% of them seen once, and the ten largest clones take under 3.5%. Germline V gives CDR1 SNHLY, CDR2 FYNNEI. J was trimmed by 0 bases and V by 4 bases; bases with no gene match: 13. This CDR3 is built from 18 residues. The TCR comes from a woman in her late teens or twenties with HIV. The chain employs TRBV2 and TRBJ1-2; 8 bases map to TRBD1. The sequenced sample was unsorted PBMCs, obtained 0.8 years after starting antiretroviral therapy. In nucleotides, the CDR3 is TGTGCCAGCAGTGGGGAACAGGGGGTCGAACCGACTAACTATGGCTACACCTTC. Amino acid sequence: CASSGEQGVEPTNYGYTF.